This T cell receptor beta chain appears in the sequencing data of a study of technical replicates of blood from several donors. CDR3 size: 16 residues. V dropped 4 bases and J dropped 0 bases, with 14 bases sitting between them. CDR1 and CDR2 (germline): SGHKS, YYEKEE (reference sequence). Libraries were prepared by immunoSEQ multiplex PCR; TCRdb keeps only in-frame clonotypes and omits some of them. The sample lists 100,000 or so clones; about 96% were seen once. This TCR derives from a human donor in good health. Sequencing was performed on T cells isolated from PBMCs. The V gene is TRBV5-5, the J gene TRBJ1-5, with D possibly being TRBD1 (6 bases). CDR3 sequence reads: CASSIHPGDSNQPQHF. CDR3 DNA sequence: TGTGCCAGCAGCATTCATCCAGGGGATAGCAATCAGCCCCAGCATTTT.